The next 32 T cell receptor beta chains were all read from a single sample in a study of blood T cell repertoires in COVID-19. Clones were read by immunoSEQ multiplex PCR, and TCRdb kept only the in-frame ones, dropping some. The data contain 160,000 or so clones, 84% of them seen just once; the ten biggest clones take up around 19%. Sample: peripheral blood. Every receptor here comes from a woman aged 80 or over with acute or convalescent COVID-19.

V gene TRBV29-1 combines with J gene TRBJ1-5; D perhaps matches TRBD1 (6 bases). V dropped 6 bases and J dropped 6 bases, with 15 bases sitting between them. Germline V lookup: CDR1 SQVTM, CDR2 ANQGSEA. The CDR3 runs to 13 residues. CDR3 loop: CSVTGGRGQPQHF. The DNA of the CDR3 is TGCAGCGTGACGGGGGGCCGGGGTCAGCCCCAGCATTTT.

The chain uses TRBV19 and TRBJ2-7; 9 bases map to TRBD2. This CDR3 is 17 amino acids long. The ends lost 1 base at V and 3 bases at J; junction bases unmatched: 10. Germline V gene data show CDR1 as LNHDA and CDR2 as SQIVND (reference sequence). The CDR3 region has the DNA TGTGCCAGTAGTATAGGGCGAGCGGGAGGCCACCTCTACGAGCAGTACTTC. Translating it yields CASSIGRAGGHLYEQYF.

The chain carries TRBV19 and TRBJ2-1; the match to TRBD2 covers 12 bases. The CDR3 spans 15 residues. The J segment lost 3 bases and the V segment lost 7 bases, leaving 4 bases of the junction unmatched. CDR1 and CDR2 (germline): LNHDA, SQIVND (reference sequence). The CDR3 DNA reads TGTGCCAGTAAAAAGACTAGCGGGGGCTACAATGAGCAGTTCTTC. Its translation: CASKKTSGGYNEQFF.

The chain joins TRBV5-6 to TRBJ1-3; D is undetermined. With 0 bases removed from V and 5 bases from J, the gap between germline ends came to 9 bases. Per the germline V gene, CDR1 is SGHDT and CDR2 is YYEEEE. CDR3 length equals 14 residues. This chain's CDR3 is CASSLGTQRNTIYF. The CDR3 nucleotides are TGTGCCAGCAGCTTGGGGACTCAAAGAAACACCATATATTTT. The full variable domain, in which reference TRBV5-6 and TRBJ1-3 provide the parts outside the CDR3, is DAGVTQSPTHLIKTRGQQVTLRCSPKSGHDTVSWYQQALGQGPQFIFQYYEEEERQRGNFPDRFSGHQFPNYSSELNVNALLLGDSALYLCASSLGTQRNTIYFGEGSWLTVV.

The rearrangement links TRBV15 to TRBJ2-3, with TRBD2 matching 8 bases. The germline V gene has CDR1 LNHNV and CDR2 YYDKDF (reference sequence). This CDR3 has 14 residues. J lost 0 bases, V lost 6 bases, and 2 bases had no gene match. CDR3 in DNA: TGTGCCACCAGACCGGGGGGGAGCACAGATACGCAGTATTTT. Its translation: CATRPGGSTDTQYF.

The J gene is TRBJ2-3, the V gene TRBV6-6, with 8 bases that match TRBD1. The CDR3 is made up of 16 amino acids. CDR1 and CDR2 (germline): MNHNY, SVGAGI (reference sequence). The V and J ends lost 5 bases and 1 base, in that order; junction bases with no gene match: 8. The CDR3 DNA follows: TGTGCCAGCAGTATGATGGGACAGGAGCGCACAGATACGCAGTATTTT. It is translated as CASSMMGQERTDTQYF.

The chain couples TRBV4-2 to TRBJ2-5, with TRBD2 matching over 8 bases. J lost 4 bases, V lost 0 bases, and 4 bases had no gene match. Germline assignment: CDR1 LGHNA and CDR2 YNFKEQ. The CDR3 is made up of 15 amino acids. The CDR3 DNA follows: TGTGCCAGCAGCCAAGAACAAGCGGGAGTAGAGACCCAGTACTTC. It is translated as CASSQEQAGVETQYF.

The chain couples TRBV6-1 to TRBJ1-1; D is perhaps TRBD1 (6 bases). This CDR3 has 17 residues. Germline values: CDR1 MNHNS, CDR2 SASEGT. Between the trimmed V and J ends, which lost 2 bases and 4 bases, there was a span of 20 bases. The CDR3 DNA reads TGTGCCAGCAGTGAAAGGGGGATGAGGCTCGCTACCACTGAAGCTTTCTTT. This sequence encodes CASSERGMRLATTEAFF.

The chain joins TRBV11-2 to TRBJ2-3; possibly TRBD2 for D (5 bases). This CDR3 region has 13 residues. CDR1 and CDR2 (germline): SGHAT, FQNNGV. Trimming took 7 bases from V and 0 from J, leaving 8 bases between them. Here the CDR3 DNA reads TGTGCCAGCAAAAAGCGGAGCACAGATACGCAGTATTTT. It specifies CASKKRSTDTQYF.

The gene calls are TRBV11-3 and TRBJ1-1; D may be TRBD1 (5 bases). From germline, CDR1 is SGHNT and CDR2 YENEEA. The CDR3 length is 19 residues. Deletions cut 4 bases from V and 1 base from J, with 25 bases between. CDR3 amino acids: CASSSGGGGLGSGNTEAFF. The CDR3 DNA reads TGTGCCAGCAGCTCTGGGGGAGGAGGCCTAGGCTCCGGGAACACTGAAGCTTTCTTT.

This clone showed up just a few times. V and J are TRBV6-5 and TRBJ1-5; D not resolved. V lost 5 bases and J lost 4, with 9 bases in between. Germline assignment: CDR1 MNHEY and CDR2 SVGAGI. The CDR3 sequence is 13 residues long. The CDR3 DNA sequence: TGTGCCAGCAGTACTCAACAGAATCAGCCCCAGCATTTT. Protein: CASSTQQNQPQHF.

The chain employs TRBV7-2 and TRBJ2-7, with TRBD1 identical over 8 bases. Losses at the gene ends were 6 bases for V and 2 bases for J; bases not matched to a gene: 6. Germline V lookup: CDR1 SGHTA, CDR2 FQGNSA. The CDR3 totals 14 residues. The CDR3 loop is CASSGQGGTYEQYF. CDR3 DNA: TGTGCCAGCAGTGGACAGGGAGGAACCTACGAGCAGTACTTC.

This clone has just one count. The chain links TRBV5-4 to TRBJ1-3; D might be TRBD1 (6 bases). This CDR3 has 15 amino acids. Trimming removed 2 bases at V and 3 bases at J, with 12 bases between. Germline values: CDR1 SGHNT, CDR2 YYREEE (reference sequence). CDR3 coding DNA: TGTGCCAGCAGCTTAGCAGGGACACGTGGAAACACCATATATTTT. This translates into CASSLAGTRGNTIYF. The variable domain in full, completed from reference TRBV5-4 and TRBJ1-3, reads ETGVTQSPTHLIKTRGQQVTLRCSSQSGHNTVSWYQQALGQGPQFIFQYYREEENGRGNFPPRFSGLQFPNYSSELNVNALELDDSALYLCASSLAGTRGNTIYFGEGSWLTVV.

This chain links TRBV5-6 with TRBJ1-2; 7 bases line up with TRBD1. Trimming cost V 5 bases and J 4 bases; bases outside gene matches: 14. Germline assignment: CDR1 SGHDT and CDR2 YYEEEE. The CDR3 spans 16 residues. In DNA form, the CDR3 reads TGTGCCAGCAGTTCAACCTCGGGACAGAGGGTCTATGGCTACACCTTC. The encoded protein is CASSSTSGQRVYGYTF.

The chain combines TRBV19 with TRBJ1-5; 7 bases are shared with TRBD1. Germline loops: CDR1 LNHDA, CDR2 SQIVND (reference sequence). V was clipped by 3 bases and J by 0 bases; unmatched bases: 5. The CDR3 loop spans 16 amino acids. The CDR3: CASSIGQAYSNQPQHF. CDR3 nucleotide sequence: TGTGCCAGTAGTATCGGACAGGCCTATAGCAATCAGCCCCAGCATTTT.

The chain combines TRBV7-2 with TRBJ2-7, with 7 nucleotides matching TRBD1. Germline-derived CDR1 and CDR2 are SGHTA and FQGNSA. The CDR3 consists of 13 residues. The V and J ends lost 0 bases and 4 bases, in that order; junction bases with no gene match: 0. The CDR3 here is CASSLADRYEQYF. CDR3 nucleotide sequence: TGTGCCAGCAGCTTAGCGGACAGGTACGAGCAGTACTTC.

The rearrangement uses TRBV6-5 and TRBJ2-2; the match to TRBD1 covers 8 bases. J was trimmed by 5 bases and V by 11 bases; bases with no gene match: 13. The CDR3 has 15 residues. Germline V gene lookup returns CDR1 MNHEY and CDR2 SVGAGI. The CDR3 nucleotides read TGTGCCGTAAGCCGGCAGGGGGCTCCGACCGGGGAGCTGTTTTTT. Translation: CAVSRQGAPTGELFF.

This rearrangement joins TRBV11-1 to TRBJ2-7; possibly TRBD1 for D (6 bases). V gave up 5 bases and J gave up 4 bases, with 9 bases separating them. This CDR3 is built from 12 residues. Germline V CDR1 and CDR2: SGHAT, FQDESV (reference sequence). This CDR3 reads CASSPDSYEQYF. In DNA form, the CDR3 reads TGTGCCAGCAGCCCGGACAGTTACGAGCAGTACTTC.

This rearrangement joins TRBV27 to TRBJ2-3; TRBD2 matches 10 bases. Germline assignment: CDR1 MNHEY and CDR2 SMNVEV (reference sequence). The CDR3 covers 18 residues. After removal of 1 base from V and 8 bases from J, the junction contained 15 bases not matched to a gene. CDR3 residues: CASSLLPGLAGEGPTQYF. CDR3 DNA sequence: TGTGCCAGCAGTTTATTGCCAGGGCTAGCGGGAGAGGGCCCTACGCAGTATTTT.

V and J are TRBV28 and TRBJ1-2; possible D gene TRBD1, 5 bases. V gave up 3 bases and J gave up 3 bases, with 11 bases separating them. The CDR3 sequence is 14 residues long. Germline V CDR1 and CDR2: MDHEN, SYDVKM. The CDR3 is CASSFGGIDYGYTF. The DNA for the CDR3 is TGTGCCAGCAGTTTTGGGGGGATCGACTATGGCTACACCTTC.

This chain connects TRBV6-5 to TRBJ2-1; TRBD1 might be the D (7 bases). Germline lookup yields CDR1 MNHEY and CDR2 SVGAGI. Trimming took off 7 bases at V and 2 bases at J, with 12 bases between the two ends. CDR3 length equals 14 residues. CDR3 nucleotide sequence: TGTGCCAGCAAGGGGGCGGGAACCTACAATGAGCAGTTCTTC. Residues: CASKGAGTYNEQFF.

The V and J genes are TRBV11-3 and TRBJ1-5; 7 bases agree with TRBD1. Germline lookup yields CDR1 SGHNT and CDR2 YENEEA. The CDR3 runs 22 residues. V lost 0 bases, J lost 0 bases, and 20 bases stayed unmatched. The CDR3 here is CASSLESRKGARGVYSNQPQHF. CDR3 DNA sequence: TGTGCCAGCAGCTTAGAGTCGAGAAAGGGGGCGCGGGGAGTCTATAGCAATCAGCCCCAGCATTTT. Filled out from reference TRBV11-3 and TRBJ1-5, the complete variable domain reads EAGVVQSPRYKIIEKKQPVAFWCNPISGHNTLYWYLQNLGQGPELLIRYENEEAVDDSQLPKDRFSAERLKGVDSTLKIQPAELGDSAVYLCASSLESRKGARGVYSNQPQHFGDGTRLSIL.

CDR3 coding DNA: TGTGCCATCAGTGCCAGGCGGGGGGCGGGAGATACGCAGTATTTT. Encoded protein: CAISARRGAGDTQYF. The chain combines TRBV10-3 with TRBJ2-3, with 8 bases fitting TRBD2. CDR1 is ENHRY and CDR2 is SYGVKD in the germline V gene. This CDR3 comprises 15 residues. V shed 4 bases, J shed 5 bases, and the junction held 8 bases outside the gene matches.

This clone came up once. This chain links TRBV24-1 with TRBJ2-3, with 10 nucleotides matching TRBD1. Germline-derived CDR1 and CDR2 are KGHDR and SFDVKD. The trim removed 4 bases at V and 6 bases at J, leaving 9 bases unmatched. The CDR3 has 16 residues. The DNA of the CDR3 is TGTGCCACCAGTGACCCCGGGACAGGGGAGCAGGATACGCAGTATTTT. This codes for CATSDPGTGEQDTQYF.

The chain employs TRBV9 and TRBJ1-6, with TRBD1 matching 7 bases. Germline CDR1 reads SGDLS; CDR2 reads YYNGEE. The ends lost 2 bases at V and 8 bases at J; junction bases unmatched: 7. The CDR3 has 15 residues. The CDR3 nucleotides are TGTGCCAGCAGCGTCGAAGACAGGGCCGATTCACCCCTCCACTTT. This gives the protein CASSVEDRADSPLHF.

This clone was observed a few times. The gene calls are TRBV19 and TRBJ1-4, with unresolved D. The V gene's germline CDR1 is LNHDA and CDR2 SQIVND (reference sequence). The CDR3 has 15 residues. The V end was cut by 4 bases, the J end by 4 bases, with 13 bases between. This CDR3 is CASSNGGDFNEKLFF. The CDR3 region has the DNA TGTGCCAGTAGTAATGGAGGAGACTTTAATGAAAAACTGTTTTTT.

This clone was seen only once. The J gene is TRBJ1-5, the V gene TRBV11-2; D gene unclear. V was trimmed by 5 bases and J by 1 base, leaving 6 bases between them. Germline-derived CDR1 and CDR2 are SGHAT and FQNNGV. There are 13 residues in the CDR3. CDR3 bases: TGTGCCAGCAGCCCGCAGAGCAATCAGCCCCAGCATTTT. Encoded protein: CASSPQSNQPQHF.

In the case of this clone: This same CDR3 is encoded by further DNA sequences in the sample. The chain carries TRBV6-2 or TRBV6-3 and TRBJ2-7, with 8 bases that match TRBD2. Germline values: CDR1 MNHEY, CDR2 SVGEGT. This CDR3 is built from 14 residues. Trimming took 4 bases from V and 1 from J; bases not matched to a gene: 3. The DNA for the CDR3 is TGTGCCAGCAGTTCAGCGGGGGAATCCTACGAGCAGTACTTC. Protein product: CASSSAGESYEQYF.

The CDR3 protein is CASSPSGGEQFF. The CDR3 DNA follows: TGTGCCAGCTCACCCAGCGGGGGTGAGCAGTTCTTC. This chain joins TRBV18 and TRBJ2-1; 8 bases fit TRBD2. V lost 3 bases and J lost 9; bases outside the gene matches: 1. The germline V gene encodes CDR1 KGHSH and CDR2 LQKENI. There are 12 residues in the CDR3.

This clone has just one count. J is TRBJ2-1 and V is TRBV3-1 (or the pseudogene TRBV3-2); tentatively, D is TRBD1 (6 bases). Germline V gene sequence: CDR1 LGHDT, CDR2 YNNKEL (reference sequence). The CDR3 runs to 16 residues. Trimming removed 2 bases from V and 7 bases from J, with 18 bases in between. CDR3 nucleotide sequence: TGTGCCAGCAGCCAAAGGTACCAGGGGCCTCGTAATGAGCAGTTCTTC. Encoded protein: CASSQRYQGPRNEQFF.

The V gene is TRBV28, the J gene TRBJ1-5, with a possible D match to TRBD1 (6 bases). The germline gives CDR1 MDHEN, CDR2 SYDVKM. This CDR3 is built from 15 residues. V shed 8 bases and J shed 11 bases, with 25 bases lying between them. Here the CDR3 reads CASELRQASTVAQHF. The CDR3 coding sequence is TGTGCCAGCGAGTTGAGACAGGCATCAACCGTAGCCCAGCATTTT.

This clone appeared a single time. CDR3 region: CASSQGATLFF. In DNA form, the CDR3 reads TGCGCCAGCAGCCAAGGCGCCACTCTGTTTTTT. This rearrangement joins TRBV4-1 to TRBJ1-4, with D unresolved. The CDR3 sequence is 11 residues long. Trimming cost V 1 base and J 14 bases, with 8 bases left between them. Germline V gene lookup returns CDR1 MGHRA and CDR2 YSYEKL.